The sequence of this T cell receptor beta chain was determined in a study of CD8 T cells in ankylosing spondylitis. General observations from the study: A motif of several highly homologous TCR beta variants was seen as apparently characteristic of ankylosing spondylitis blood. Reportedly, disease-linked clones are significantly enriched in ankylosing spondylitis patients' matched synovial fluid.

Details on this clonotype: Its antigen remains unknown.

Scientists made TCR beta libraries using quantitative 5'-RACE with molecular barcodes. Each CDR3 protein gets one entry after TCRdb re-called the 5' RACE reads with MiXCR. The sample records approximately 150,000 distinct CDR3 sequences, under 35% being singletons. V was cut by 3 bases and J by 3 bases, with 8 bases left in between. Germline V gene lookup returns CDR1 SQVTM and CDR2 ANQGSEA. The CDR3 has 12 residues. Sequencing was carried out using synovial fluid, either unsorted or a sorted T cell fraction (not recorded which). The chain recombines TRBV29-1 with TRBJ1-2; D is possibly TRBD1 (5 bases). The sequence was obtained from a male donor with ankylosing spondylitis. The DNA for the CDR3 is TGCAGCGTTGACGGGGACTACTATGGCTACACCTTC. It translates to CSVDGDYYGYTF.